A single sample is the source of the 17 T cell receptor beta chains below, sequenced in a study of PD-L1 blockade in urothelial cancer. Described time point: peripheral blood 6 weeks after treatment start. The data were produced by immunoSEQ multiplex PCR, yet TCRdb's version contains in-frame clones alone and is incomplete. The sample consists of some 110,000 clones, less than 95% of them appearing once. The source was PBMCs, collected around atezolizumab (anti-PD-L1) treatment. The receptors here all came from a man in his sixties with urothelial cancer.

DNA of the CDR3: TGTGCCTGGAGTGTTGGGGGGGGCCAAGGACTAGCGGGAGGTAGTTACGAGCAGTACTTC. Encoded protein: CAWSVGGGQGLAGGSYEQYF. The V and J genes are TRBV30 and TRBJ2-7, with TRBD2 identical over 14 bases. Unmatched junction bases numbered 17, after V lost 0 bases and J lost 4 bases. This CDR3 contains 20 residues. CDR1 is GTSNPN and CDR2 is SVGIG in the germline V gene (reference sequence).

V is TRBV19 and J is TRBJ2-7; 8 positions match TRBD1. Per the germline V gene, CDR1 is LNHDA and CDR2 is SQIVND (reference sequence). The CDR3 length is 18 residues. J gave up 0 bases and V 5 bases, and 15 bases lay outside the gene matches. The CDR3 DNA is TGTGCCAGTAGTCCCCAACACCTGACAGGGGTGAGCTCCTACGAGCAGTACTTC. Amino acids: CASSPQHLTGVSSYEQYF.

V and J are TRBV19 and TRBJ2-1; TRBD2 matches at 16 bases. Germline loops: CDR1 LNHDA, CDR2 SQIVND (reference sequence). The V and J ends lost 6 bases and 9 bases, in that order; junction bases with no gene match: 8. This CDR3 has 16 residues. CDR3 in DNA: TGTGCCAGTAGACCCGGGACTAGCGGGGGGGCCACTGAGCAGTTCTTC. Translating it yields CASRPGTSGGATEQFF.

CDR3 in DNA: TGTGCCAGCAGTGAAACTAGCGGGGGAGAGACCCAGTACTTC. This sequence encodes CASSETSGGETQYF. This chain connects TRBV2 to TRBJ2-5; 11 positions agree with TRBD2. Germline V gene data show CDR1 as SNHLY and CDR2 as FYNNEI. Unmatched junction bases numbered 0, after V lost 2 bases and J lost 4 bases. The length of the CDR3 is 14 residues.

The rearrangement links TRBV2 to TRBJ2-5; 12 bases agree with TRBD1. The CDR3 runs 14 residues. Germline CDR1 is SNHLY and CDR2 is FYNNEI. With V trimmed by 6 bases and J by 5 bases, 4 bases remained unmatched. CDR3 amino acids: CASRGTGGGETQYF. CDR3 DNA sequence: TGTGCCAGCAGAGGGACAGGGGGCGGGGAGACCCAGTACTTC.

V and J are TRBV29-1 and TRBJ2-3; TRBD2 matches at 9 bases. The CDR3 length is 15 residues. Germline V gives CDR1 SQVTM, CDR2 ANQGSEA. The V and J ends lost 4 bases and 9 bases, in that order; junction bases with no gene match: 14. CDR3 sequence (DNA): TGCAGCGTTGCGTGGGGCGGGGGGGCAGATTGGACGCAGTATTTT. Its protein product is CSVAWGGGADWTQYF.

This chain links TRBV2 with TRBJ2-1; TRBD2 matches 11 bases. The CDR3 loop spans 16 amino acids. V lost 6 bases to trimming and J lost 5 bases; unmatched junction nucleotides: 9. Germline loops: CDR1 SNHLY, CDR2 FYNNEI. CDR3 in DNA: TGTGCCAGCAGAGGACTACTAGCGGGAGTGGACAATGAGCAGTTCTTC. Its protein is CASRGLLAGVDNEQFF. Full variable domain (remainder filled in from reference TRBV2 and TRBJ2-1): EPEVTQTPSHQVTQMGQEVILRCVPISNHLYFYWYRQILGQKVEFLVSFYNNEISEKSEIFDDQFSVERPDGSNFTLKIRSTKLEDSAMYFCASRGLLAGVDNEQFFGPGTRLTVL.

V usage is TRBV5-4 and J usage is TRBJ2-2; D is undetermined. The CDR3 runs 15 residues. V was trimmed by 0 bases and J by 2 bases, leaving 8 bases between them. Germline V CDR1 and CDR2: SGHNT, YYREEE (reference sequence). The CDR3 region has the DNA TGTGCCAGCAGCTTGGCGGCAGGAAACACCGGGGAGCTGTTTTTT. This sequence encodes CASSLAAGNTGELFF.

The gene calls are TRBV5-1 and TRBJ2-5; 10 bases map to TRBD1. The CDR3 is 15 residues long. From germline, CDR1 is SGHRS and CDR2 YFSETQ. Trimming took 3 bases from V and 3 from J; bases not matched to a gene: 5. The CDR3 DNA follows: TGCGCCAGCAGCTACGGGACAGGGGTTGAAGAGACCCAGTACTTC. Protein: CASSYGTGVEETQYF.

This chain uses TRBV19 with TRBJ1-1, with TRBD1 matching 7 bases. The CDR3 totals 13 residues. Looked up from germline, CDR1 is LNHDA and CDR2 is SQIVND (reference sequence). V dropped 1 base and J dropped 11; count of bases not matched to a gene: 7. CDR3 region: CASSIAPGQEAFF. Here the CDR3 DNA reads TGTGCCAGTAGTATAGCTCCCGGACAGGAGGCTTTCTTT.

This chain connects TRBV7-9 to TRBJ2-5; 11 positions agree with TRBD2. Trimming cost V 1 base and J 1 base; bases outside gene matches: 2. The CDR3 length is 16 residues. Germline V gene sequence: CDR1 SEHNR, CDR2 FQNEAQ (reference sequence). The CDR3 loop reads CASSLGSGGAQETQYF. CDR3 DNA sequence: TGTGCCAGCAGCTTAGGTAGCGGGGGGGCCCAAGAGACCCAGTACTTC. Full variable domain (outside the CDR3, taken from reference TRBV7-9 and TRBJ2-5): DTGVSQNPRHKITKRGQNVTFRCDPISEHNRLYWYRQTLGQGPEFLTYFQNEAQLEKSRLLSDRFSAERPKGSFSTLEIQRTEQGDSAMYLCASSLGSGGAQETQYFGPGTRLLVL.

The rearrangement links TRBV4-3 to TRBJ2-3; TRBD2 matches at 7 bases. This CDR3 contains 17 residues. V shed 0 bases, J shed 0 bases, and the junction held 6 bases outside the gene matches. Germline V gives CDR1 LGHNA, CDR2 YSLEER. The CDR3 sequence: CASSQDGGSGSTDTQYF. The CDR3 DNA follows: TGCGCCAGCAGCCAAGATGGAGGTAGCGGGAGCACAGATACGCAGTATTTT.

This clone was detected once. The rearrangement links TRBV10-2 to TRBJ2-3; D is unclear. Germline CDR1 and CDR2: WSHSY and SAAADI. Between the trimmed V and J ends, which lost 6 bases and 2 bases, there was a span of 15 bases. The CDR3 is 15 residues long. The CDR3 coding sequence is TGCGCCAGCAGGGAACTTCTAGGCGTCACAGATACGCAGTATTTT. It translates to CASRELLGVTDTQYF.

This CDR3 reads CAWSVGYGYTF. CDR3 DNA sequence: TGTGCCTGGTCAGTTGGCTATGGCTACACCTTC. The rearrangement links TRBV30 to TRBJ1-2; D is uncertain. CDR1 is GTSNPN and CDR2 is SVGIG in the germline V gene (reference sequence). Trimming cost V 5 bases and J 4 bases, with 8 bases left between them. The CDR3 extends over 11 amino acids.

The rearrangement joins TRBV11-2 to TRBJ1-1; D gene ambiguous. Germline CDR1 is SGHAT and CDR2 is FQNNGV. The CDR3 has 13 amino acids. Deletions cut 6 bases from V and 5 bases from J, with 13 bases between. As DNA, the CDR3 is TGTGCCAGCAGACGGGTCGGGGAAACTGAAGCTTTCTTT. Translated, it gives CASRRVGETEAFF.

V is TRBV9 and J is TRBJ1-5; unclear D gene. The CDR3 is 14 residues long. V lost 4 bases and J 0 bases, leaving 8 bases between the germline ends. Germline V gene sequence: CDR1 SGDLS, CDR2 YYNGEE. The CDR3 protein is CASSPRGSNQPQHF. The DNA of the CDR3 is TGTGCCAGCAGCCCCCGGGGTAGCAATCAGCCCCAGCATTTT.

This chain uses TRBV28 with TRBJ2-7; 8 positions agree with TRBD2. The CDR3 is made up of 16 amino acids. CDR1 is MDHEN and CDR2 is SYDVKM in the germline V gene. Germline trimming cut 3 bases from V and 5 bases from J; bases unmatched to any gene: 12. CDR3 nucleotides: TGTGCCAGCAGTTTCCCCCGGAGCGGGAGTATCCACGAGCAGTACTTC. Protein: CASSFPRSGSIHEQYF.